This TCR beta chain was sequenced in a study of cytomegalovirus exposure and HLA in healthy donors. The overall study: It was reported in a later analysis that the 120 or so validation repertoires used the same platform as the approximately 620 first-cohort repertoires.

Trimming at V came to 1 base and at J to 6 bases, leaving 2 bases not matched to a gene. Germline CDR1 and CDR2: PRHDT and FYEKMQ (reference sequence). The CDR3 is made up of 14 amino acids. Sequencing used immunoSEQ multiplex PCR; TCRdb keeps in-frame clones, though not all of them. The sample shows around 150,000 clones, approximately 96% of them seen only once. Sample: PBMCs. The rearrangement uses TRBV13 and TRBJ2-7; the match to TRBD1 covers 11 bases. The receptor was derived from a woman aged 18-29 years in good health and CMV-seronegative. The CDR3 sequence: CASSLAGTGGEQYF. The CDR3 DNA reads as TGTGCCAGCAGCTTAGCCGGGACAGGGGGCGAGCAGTACTTC.